Sequencing of this T cell receptor (beta chain) was carried out in a study of T cells in Graves' hyperthyroidism and ophthalmopathy. Amplification of TCR beta CDR3 regions used RNA as the template. The HTBI primer set was used in a first-round RT-PCR of the TCR CDR3. Via MiXCR, TCRdb re-called the multiplex PCR reads, giving one row per CDR3 protein. This sample has some 350,000 distinct CDR3 sequences, with around a quarter found just once. This CDR3 spans 16 amino acids. V was clipped by 0 bases and J by 9 bases, with 19 bases between them. CDR1 is SGDLS and CDR2 is YYNGEE in the germline V gene. The chain is built from TRBV9 and TRBJ2-1; D may be TRBD1 (7 bases). Specimen: blood. This sequence was found in a man aged 50-59 years with Graves' hyperthyroidism. The CDR3, as DNA: TGTGCCAGCAGCGTAGCTCCCTCAGGGGGGAGTACTGAGCAGTTCTTC. Translating it yields CASSVAPSGGSTEQFF.